Listed below are T cell receptor beta chains from one sample, sequenced in a study of metastatic and nonmetastatic thyroid tumors. TCRdb re-processed the PCR reads through MiXCR. The table lists tens of thousands of clones, 25% of them singletons. The material sequenced was blood. The source is a female donor with papillary thyroid cancer or a benign thyroid nodule (not recorded which). Some clones in this sample may be carry-over from other donors' samples. Both conserved end residues are part of each CDR3. Each record gives: V gene, D gene, clone size, J gene, CDR3 length, CDR3 DNA, CDR3 protein. A D gene is named only where the DNA matches it firmly. Clone size, where shown, is once, few, many, or a class for clones that have expanded.

TRBV19,.,many,TRBJ1-5,14,TGCGCCAGTAGTATAGCGGGGAGTGGGCAGCCCCAGCATTTT,CASSIAGSGQPQHF
TRBV20-1,TRBD2,.,TRBJ2-3,15,TGCAGTGCTAGATCCGTAGCGGGAGTGACAGATACGCAGTATTTT,CSARSVAGVTDTQYF
TRBV7-9,TRBD2,.,TRBJ2-2,14,TGTGCCAGCAGCTCGACTAGTTCCCACCGGGAGGTGTTTTTT,CASSSTSSHREVFF
TRBV6-6,TRBD1,few,TRBJ2-3,16,TGTGCCAGCAGTTACTCCGCAGGGGGCGGTACAGATACGCAGTATTTT,CASSYSAGGGTDTQYF
TRBV7-2,TRBD1,.,TRBJ1-2,14,TGTGCCAGCAGCTTTTCGGGGACAGGTTGGGGCTACACCTTC,CASSFSGTGWGYTF
TRBV6-2/TRBV6-3,.,many,TRBJ2-5,13,TGTGCCACCGTAAACAGAGGGATGGAGACCCAGTACTTC,CATVNRGMETQYF
TRBV20-1,.,many,TRBJ2-1,15,TGCAGCGCGATACGGGGGAATCAACGTTACAATGAGCAGTTCTTC,CSAIRGNQRYNEQFF
TRBV5-4,TRBD1,.,TRBJ1-5,17,TGTGCCAGCACCTACTCTGATAGGACAGGGGCAAATCAGCCCCAGCATTTT,CASTYSDRTGANQPQHF
TRBV5-5,.,many,TRBJ1-1,12,TGTGCCAGCAGCTTGGTGGACACTGAAGCTTTCTTT,CASSLVDTEAFF
TRBV19,TRBD1,few,TRBJ1-2,17,TGTGCCAGCCTACCACTGCACCCTGGACAGGGGGCGGGTGGCTACACCTTC,CASLPLHPGQGAGGYTF
TRBV6-1,.,.,TRBJ2-3,14,TGTGCCAGCAGTCTAGGGTGCGCTAAAGATACTCAGTATTTT,CASSLGCAKDTQYF
TRBV2,TRBD1,many,TRBJ1-1,14,TGTGCCAGCTTAACCGGGACAGCTAACACTGAAGCTTTCTTT,CASLTGTANTEAFF
TRBV7-9,.,.,TRBJ2-7,14,TGTGCCAGCAGCCCCCCGACTAGGGCCCTCGAGCAGTACTTC,CASSPPTRALEQYF
TRBV20-1,.,few,TRBJ1-4,10,TGCAGTGCTAGAGGAGAAAAACTGTTTTTT,CSARGEKLFF
TRBV28,.,many,TRBJ1-1,12,TGTGCCAGCAGTTTATTAGACACTGAAGCTTTCTTT,CASSLLDTEAFF
TRBV6-1,.,few,TRBJ1-5,16,TGTGCCAGCAGTGAAGGGGACCCGCAGTTTTGTCAGCCCCAGCATTTT,CASSEGDPQFCQPQHF
TRBV28,.,many,TRBJ2-5,14,TGTGCCATAAAGGGGGGGCTGGCTCAAGAGACCCAGTACTTC,CAIKGGLAQETQYF
TRBV19,.,few,TRBJ1-6,13,TGTGCCAGTAATCGACAGGAAAATTCACCCCTCCACTTT,CASNRQENSPLHF
TRBV30,TRBD2,many,TRBJ2-1,14,TGTGCCTGGAGGCCTGGGGGAGGGAGGAATGAGCAGTTCTTC,CAWRPGGGRNEQFF
TRBV14,TRBD2,many,TRBJ2-5,16,TGTGCCAGCAGCCGAAGCTCTAGCGGGAGGAGGGAGACCCAGTACTTC,CASSRSSSGRRETQYF
TRBV4-1,TRBD2,.,TRBJ2-4,15,TGCGCCAGCCGGGCTAGCGGGGGGCCGGGAAACATTCAGTACTTC,CASRASGGPGNIQYF
TRBV5-4,.,many,TRBJ1-4,16,TGTGCCAGCAGCTTGAAGAAAACAGGGAGCCGGGAAAAACTGTTTTTT,CASSLKKTGSREKLFF
TRBV2,.,.,TRBJ2-1,14,TGTGCCAGAAGTGAGGGGGACACCTACATTGAGCAGTTCTTC,CARSEGDTYIEQFF
TRBV6-5,TRBD1,.,TRBJ2-7,14,TGTGCCAGCAGTTATTCTGGACAGGTCTACGAGCAGTACTTC,CASSYSGQVYEQYF
TRBV28,.,many,TRBJ1-2,16,TGTGCCAGCAGTTTACTCAGTGAGCCTGTTAACTATGGCTACACCTTC,CASSLLSEPVNYGYTF
TRBV19,.,medium-sized,TRBJ2-7,13,TGTGCCAGTAGTGCGGTTAGCTCCTACGAGCAGTACTTC,CASSAVSSYEQYF
TRBV24-1,.,many,TRBJ2-1,13,TGTGCCACCAGTGATGCGACAGAAAATGAGCAGTTCTTC,CATSDATENEQFF
TRBV5-1,.,.,TRBJ1-1,15,TGCGCCATCAGCTTGGAAGCAGGCTGGGACACTGATGCTTTCTTT,CAISLEAGWDTDAFF
TRBV5-1,.,.,TRBJ2-3,15,TGCGCCAGTAGCTCCCCCCCGGGGGGCACAGATACGCAGTATTTT,CASSSPPGGTDTQYF
TRBV7-2,.,many,TRBJ2-7,13,TGTGCCAGCAGCTTAGGGCTGATCTACGAGCAGTACTTC,CASSLGLIYEQYF
TRBV3-1,.,.,TRBJ2-7,15,TGTGCCAGCAGCCAAGGGCGGGGGCCCGCCTACGAGCAGTACTTC,CASSQGRGPAYEQYF
TRBV5-6,.,many,TRBJ2-1,11,TGTGCCAGCAGCTTGATTGGGGAGCAGTTCTTC,CASSLIGEQFF
TRBV18,TRBD1,once,TRBJ2-7,14,TGTGCCAGCTCAGCCCTTCGGGACAGGGGCGAGCAGTACTTC,CASSALRDRGEQYF
TRBV7-3,.,.,TRBJ2-3,14,TGTGCCAGCAGCTTAGGGTCAGGCACAGATACGCAGTATTTT,CASSLGSGTDTQYF
TRBV10-1,TRBD1,few,TRBJ2-1,14,TGCGCCAGCAGTGAAGGGACAGGGGTCGTTGAGCAGTTCTTC,CASSEGTGVVEQFF